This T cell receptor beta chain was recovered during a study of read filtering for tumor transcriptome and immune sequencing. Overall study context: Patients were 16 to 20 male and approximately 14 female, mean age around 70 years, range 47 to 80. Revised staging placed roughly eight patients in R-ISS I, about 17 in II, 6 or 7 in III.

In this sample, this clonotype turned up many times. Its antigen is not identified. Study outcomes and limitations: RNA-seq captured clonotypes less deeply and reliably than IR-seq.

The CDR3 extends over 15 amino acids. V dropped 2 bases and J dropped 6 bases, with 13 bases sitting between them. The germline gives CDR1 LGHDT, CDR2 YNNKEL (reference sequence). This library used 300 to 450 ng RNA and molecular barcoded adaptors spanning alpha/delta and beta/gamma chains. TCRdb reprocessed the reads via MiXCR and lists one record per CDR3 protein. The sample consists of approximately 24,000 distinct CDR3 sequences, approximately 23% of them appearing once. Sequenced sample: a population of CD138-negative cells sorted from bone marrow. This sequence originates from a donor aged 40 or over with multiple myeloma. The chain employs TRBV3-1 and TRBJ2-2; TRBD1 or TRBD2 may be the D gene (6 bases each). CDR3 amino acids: CASSQMGGRAGELFF. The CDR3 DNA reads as TGTGCCAGCAGCCAAATGGGGGGCAGGGCCGGGGAGCTGTTTTTT. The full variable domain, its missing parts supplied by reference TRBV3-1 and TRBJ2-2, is DTAVSQTPKYLVTQMGNDKSIKCEQNLGHDTMYWYKQDSKKFLKIMFSYNNKELIINETVPNRFSPKSPDKAHLNLHINSLELGDSAVYFCASSQMGGRAGELFFGEGSRLTVL.